The 13 T cell receptor beta chains below were found in one sample sequenced in a study of T cells in tuberculosis. Sequencing was performed with immunoSEQ multiplex PCR; in TCRdb, only in-frame clones are kept and a portion is missing. The table includes 30,000 to 45,000 clones, about 94% detected once. The specimen was PBMCs. The origin of the receptors is a donor aged 10-29 years with latent tuberculosis or without tuberculosis infection.

The chain uses TRBV30 and TRBJ1-2; 8 bases line up with TRBD1. CDR1 and CDR2 from the germline V gene are GTSNPN and SVGIG (reference sequence). J gave up 8 bases and V 0 bases, and 11 bases lay outside the gene matches. The CDR3 contains 15 residues. This CDR3 is CAWSVNFRGLGGYTF. The CDR3 DNA reads as TGTGCCTGGAGTGTAAACTTCAGGGGGCTTGGGGGCTACACCTTC.

This chain connects TRBV10-3 to TRBJ2-1, with a possible D match to TRBD1 (5 bases). Trimming removed 6 bases at V and 5 bases at J, with 11 bases between. This CDR3 comprises 13 residues. Germline loops: CDR1 ENHRY, CDR2 SYGVKD. Here the CDR3 DNA reads TGTGCCATCAGGCAGACAGAGAACAATGAGCAGTTCTTC. Translation: CAIRQTENNEQFF.

The chain links TRBV25-1 to TRBJ2-7; 7 nucleotides line up with TRBD2. The CDR3 has 15 residues. V gave up 2 bases and J gave up 7 bases; unmatched junction bases: 11. Per the germline V gene, CDR1 is MGHDK and CDR2 is SYGVNS. The DNA for the CDR3 is TGTGCCAGCAGTGAAGAGGGAGGGTTGCAAAGGGAGCAGTACTTC. Protein product: CASSEEGGLQREQYF.

The chain has TRBV5-1 and TRBJ1-6; TRBD1 aligns across 9 bases. This CDR3 spans 16 amino acids. Germline V gene lookup returns CDR1 SGHRS and CDR2 YFSETQ. After removal of 1 base from V and 6 bases from J, the junction contained 5 bases not matched to a gene. The CDR3, as DNA: TGCGCCAGCAGCTTGAGTCCACAGGGGGCTAATTCACCCCTCCACTTT. Translation: CASSLSPQGANSPLHF.

This rearrangement joins TRBV30 to TRBJ1-3, with no clear D. Germline loops: CDR1 GTSNPN, CDR2 SVGIG (reference sequence). The CDR3 contains 15 residues. Between the trimmed V and J ends, which lost 3 bases and 4 bases, there was a span of 16 bases. CDR3 loop: CAWRNGLLKGNTIYF. The CDR3 DNA reads as TGTGCCTGGAGAAACGGACTCCTAAAGGGAAACACCATATATTTT.

The chain links TRBV11-2 to TRBJ2-1, with 7 nucleotides matching TRBD1. The CDR3 runs to 15 residues. Germline-derived CDR1 and CDR2 are SGHAT and FQNNGV. Trimming at V came to 0 bases and at J to 2 bases, leaving 1 base not matched to a gene. The chain's CDR3 is CASSLEGTAYNEQFF. The CDR3 DNA reads as TGTGCCAGCAGCTTAGAAGGGACAGCCTACAATGAGCAGTTCTTC.

CDR3 protein: CASSPRVHYGYTF. In DNA form, the CDR3 reads TGTGCCAGCAGCCCCAGGGTACACTATGGCTACACCTTC. The rearrangement joins TRBV5-8 to TRBJ1-2; TRBD1 is a possible D gene (5 bases). The CDR3 covers 13 residues. CDR1 and CDR2 from the germline V gene are SGHTS and YDEGEE. The V gene lost 4 bases and the J gene lost 3 bases, with 10 bases spanning the gap.

The chain employs TRBV4-2 and TRBJ2-1; D is possibly TRBD2 (7 bases). Germline values: CDR1 LGHNA, CDR2 YNFKEQ. This CDR3 comprises 14 residues. With 7 bases removed from V and 2 bases from J, the gap between germline ends came to 12 bases. The CDR3: CASKGGGTYNEQFF. CDR3 DNA sequence: TGTGCCAGCAAGGGGGGGGGCACCTACAATGAGCAGTTCTTC.

The chain joins TRBV19 to TRBJ2-2, with 13 nucleotides matching TRBD2. This CDR3 is built from 17 residues. Looked up from germline, CDR1 is LNHDA and CDR2 is SQIVND (reference sequence). V lost 6 bases and J lost 1; bases outside the gene matches: 5. The CDR3: CASSLGLAGMNTGELFF. The CDR3 DNA is TGTGCCAGTAGCTTGGGACTAGCGGGAATGAACACCGGGGAGCTGTTTTTT.

The chain uses TRBV29-1 and TRBJ1-1; the D is unclear. Germline-derived CDR1 and CDR2 are SQVTM and ANQGSEA. There are 12 residues in the CDR3. Trimming cost V 6 bases and J 1 base, with 9 bases left between them. For the CDR3, the DNA is TGCAGCGTACGGGAAAGGAACACTGAAGCTTTCTTT. This gives the protein CSVRERNTEAFF.

This chain uses TRBV19 with TRBJ2-2, with TRBD1 matching 9 bases. V shed 5 bases, J shed 3 bases, and the junction held 4 bases outside the gene matches. The CDR3 spans 15 residues. CDR1 and CDR2 from the germline V gene are LNHDA and SQIVND (reference sequence). The CDR3 DNA reads TGTGCCAGTAGTCCCGGGACAGGGTACACCGGGGAGCTGTTTTTT. Translating gives CASSPGTGYTGELFF.

V is TRBV19 and J is TRBJ1-2, with D hard to call. The germline V and J ends were trimmed by 1 base and 3 bases, with 9 bases remaining between them. The CDR3 has 14 residues. From germline, CDR1 is LNHDA and CDR2 SQIVND (reference sequence). CDR3: CASSIVTRDYGYTF. CDR3 DNA: TGTGCCAGTAGTATAGTCACTCGGGACTATGGCTACACCTTC.

This clone was counted a few times. The V call is TRBV19, the J call TRBJ1-2; the D gene is possibly TRBD1 (6 bases). Germline V gene lookup returns CDR1 LNHDA and CDR2 SQIVND (reference sequence). V lost 4 bases, J lost 4 bases, and 13 bases lay in between. The CDR3 length is 14 residues. Here the CDR3 reads CASSTSGDIYGYTF. The CDR3 DNA is TGTGCCAGTAGTACCTCCGGGGACATCTATGGCTACACCTTC.